This T cell receptor (beta chain) was captured in a study of T-cell memory formation after mild COVID-19. Study findings and constraints: Pre-infection memory held some responding clones, suggesting pre-existing cross-reactive T cells responded. Contracting CD4+ clones sat mainly in CM and EM; CD8+ in EMRA. The study found balanced CD4/CD8 in clones contracting day 15 to 85 and a CD4+ lean in later expanders.

TCR alpha and TCR beta cDNA libraries carrying sample barcodes and UMIs were produced by 5'RACE using constant-segment primers. MiXCR, run by TCRdb on the 5' RACE reads, gives a single entry per CDR3 protein. The sample includes roughly 550,000 distinct CDR3 sequences, approximately 20% seen only once; the top ten take approximately 12%. With regard to this clonotype: Antigen: not known.

The sequencing input was PBMCs or a T cell subset sorted from them (not recorded which). This clonotype was sampled from an adult woman who had mild COVID-19 (a few samples of this study predate the infection). Cell type and time point are not known.

CDR3 sequence reads: CASSQGQVREKLFF. CDR3 DNA: TGTGCCAGCAGCCAGGGACAGGTCCGGGAAAAACTGTTTTTT. The gene calls are TRBV7-9 and TRBJ1-4; TRBD1 matches 8 bases. The V gene's germline CDR1 is SEHNR and CDR2 FQNEAQ (reference sequence). The CDR3 length is 14 residues. With 5 bases clipped from V and 8 bases from J, the junction kept 7 bases outside the gene matches.